The rows below give T cell receptor beta chains drawn from one sample of a study of tumor-infiltrating lymphocytes in localized non-small cell lung cancer. The assay was immunoSEQ multiplex PCR, and TCRdb's table has in-frame clones only and misses some. The sample yields about 16,000 clones, around 63% seen once. Sequencing used lung tumor tissue. These receptors were obtained from a human donor with non-small cell lung cancer. Each CDR3 is given with its conserved first and last residue. The D gene is left open where the match is weak. The listing skips clone size in some rows; elsewhere it reads once, few, many or a size class.

clone_size: medium-sized; v_call: TRBV7-3; j_call: TRBJ1-1; d_call: .; cdr3_aa: CASSLSPLGDTEAFF; cdr3_nt: TGTGCCAGCAGCTTGAGCCCCCTCGGGGACACTGAAGCTTTCTTT
clone_size: .; v_call: TRBV23-1; j_call: TRBJ2-1; d_call: TRBD1; cdr3_aa: CASIDRQGVSQFF; cdr3_nt: TGCGCCAGCATCGACCGACAGGGGGTTTCACAGTTCTTC
clone_size: few; v_call: TRBV19; j_call: TRBJ1-2; d_call: TRBD1; cdr3_aa: CASSSSTGGSRGYTF; cdr3_nt: TGTGCCAGTAGTAGTTCGACAGGGGGGAGTCGTGGCTACACCTTC
clone_size: .; v_call: TRBV4-2; j_call: TRBJ1-2; d_call: .; cdr3_aa: CASSQEARPSSGYTF; cdr3_nt: TGTGCCAGCAGCCAAGAAGCAAGACCGTCCAGCGGCTACACCTTC
clone_size: .; v_call: TRBV5-1; j_call: TRBJ2-2; d_call: .; cdr3_aa: CASTTTANTGELFF; cdr3_nt: TGCGCCAGCACGACGACAGCGAACACCGGGGAGCTGTTTTTT
clone_size: .; v_call: TRBV6-1; j_call: TRBJ1-1; d_call: .; cdr3_aa: CASSESGRGGEAFF; cdr3_nt: TGTGCCAGCAGTGAATCGGGTAGAGGCGGGGAAGCTTTCTTT
clone_size: .; v_call: TRBV7-2; j_call: TRBJ1-2; d_call: TRBD1; cdr3_aa: CASSLGNTGGYGYTF; cdr3_nt: TGTGCCAGCAGCTTAGGCAACACAGGGGGCTATGGCTACACCTTC
clone_size: .; v_call: TRBV4-2; j_call: TRBJ2-2; d_call: TRBD2; cdr3_aa: CASSLGVAGEVGGELFF; cdr3_nt: TGTGCCAGCAGCCTTGGGGTAGCGGGAGAAGTTGGCGGGGAGCTGTTTTTT
clone_size: .; v_call: TRBV18; j_call: TRBJ2-7; d_call: .; cdr3_aa: CASSPPAGQDEQYF; cdr3_nt: TGTGCCAGCTCACCTCCCGCCGGGCAGGACGAGCAGTACTTC
clone_size: few; v_call: TRBV28; j_call: TRBJ1-2; d_call: TRBD1; cdr3_aa: CASRSGDRAIGYTF; cdr3_nt: TGTGCCAGCAGAAGCGGGGACAGGGCCATTGGCTACACCTTC
clone_size: few; v_call: TRBV10-3; j_call: TRBJ1-1; d_call: .; cdr3_aa: CAISEGQLNTEAFF; cdr3_nt: TGTGCCATCAGTGAGGGACAGTTGAACACTGAAGCTTTCTTT
clone_size: .; v_call: TRBV7-9; j_call: TRBJ1-1; d_call: .; cdr3_aa: CASSLEMGVAFF; cdr3_nt: TGTGCCAGCAGCTTGGAGATGGGGGTAGCTTTCTTT
clone_size: .; v_call: TRBV18; j_call: TRBJ2-5; d_call: .; cdr3_aa: CASSQWTVRPQETQYF; cdr3_nt: TGTGCCAGCTCGCAGTGGACAGTGCGACCGCAAGAGACCCAGTACTTC
clone_size: few; v_call: TRBV11-2; j_call: TRBJ1-1; d_call: .; cdr3_aa: CASSPGWNQNTEAFF; cdr3_nt: TGTGCCAGCAGCCCGGGGTGGAACCAGAACACTGAAGCTTTCTTT
clone_size: medium-sized; v_call: TRBV18; j_call: TRBJ1-2; d_call: .; cdr3_aa: CASSPQLWGDYGYTF; cdr3_nt: TGTGCCAGCTCACCCCAACTCTGGGGAGACTATGGCTACACCTTC
clone_size: .; v_call: TRBV11-1; j_call: TRBJ2-7; d_call: .; cdr3_aa: CASSLDSYEQYF; cdr3_nt: TGTGCCAGCAGCTTAGACAGCTACGAGCAGTACTTC
clone_size: few; v_call: TRBV7-3; j_call: TRBJ1-1; d_call: .; cdr3_aa: CASSVSGMNTEAFF; cdr3_nt: TGTGCCAGCAGCGTATCGGGCATGAACACTGAAGCTTTCTTT
clone_size: once; v_call: TRBV7-2; j_call: TRBJ1-5; d_call: .; cdr3_aa: CASSLGGDNNQPQHF; cdr3_nt: TGTGCCAGCAGCTTAGGGGGGGATAACAATCAGCCCCAGCATTTT
clone_size: .; v_call: TRBV7-9; j_call: TRBJ2-3; d_call: .; cdr3_aa: CASSPGTHQLDTQYF; cdr3_nt: TGTGCCAGCAGTCCCGGGACTCACCAACTGGATACGCAGTATTTT
clone_size: few; v_call: TRBV30; j_call: TRBJ1-1; d_call: .; cdr3_aa: CAWSKEWSPLSQEAFF; cdr3_nt: TGTGCCTGGAGTAAAGAATGGTCGCCGCTTTCGCAAGAAGCTTTCTTT
clone_size: .; v_call: TRBV7-9; j_call: TRBJ1-1; d_call: .; cdr3_aa: CASSLDAVRNTEAFF; cdr3_nt: TGTGCCAGCAGCTTAGACGCCGTTCGGAACACTGAAGCTTTCTTT
clone_size: few; v_call: TRBV6-5; j_call: TRBJ2-7; d_call: .; cdr3_aa: CASSPSYDTIYEQYF; cdr3_nt: TGTGCCAGCAGTCCCTCCTATGACACCATCTACGAGCAGTACTTC
clone_size: .; v_call: TRBV27; j_call: TRBJ2-7; d_call: .; cdr3_aa: CASSFRQDSFYEQYF; cdr3_nt: TGTGCCAGCAGTTTCAGGCAGGATTCATTCTACGAGCAGTACTTC
clone_size: .; v_call: TRBV5-1; j_call: TRBJ1-3; d_call: .; cdr3_aa: CASSQQYSGNTIYF; cdr3_nt: TGCGCCAGCAGCCAACAGTACTCTGGAAACACCATATATTTT
clone_size: few; v_call: TRBV14; j_call: TRBJ1-2; d_call: .; cdr3_aa: CASSPDRSYGYTF; cdr3_nt: TGTGCCAGCAGCCCGGACAGAAGTTATGGCTACACCTTC
clone_size: .; v_call: TRBV9; j_call: TRBJ1-2; d_call: TRBD1; cdr3_aa: CASSLNGDRDEGYTF; cdr3_nt: TGTGCCAGCAGCCTAAACGGGGACAGGGATGAGGGCTACACCTTC
clone_size: .; v_call: TRBV7-9; j_call: TRBJ1-3; d_call: .; cdr3_aa: CASSFKPKETIYF; cdr3_nt: TGTGCCAGCAGCTTCAAACCGAAGGAAACCATATATTTT
clone_size: .; v_call: TRBV4-1; j_call: TRBJ2-6; d_call: .; cdr3_aa: CASSQDLRASSGANVLTF; cdr3_nt: TGCGCCAGCAGCCAAGATTTACGTGCATCTTCTGGGGCCAACGTCCTGACTTTC
clone_size: .; v_call: TRBV30; j_call: TRBJ2-7; d_call: .; cdr3_aa: CAWSPQGYEQYF; cdr3_nt: TGTGCCTGGAGTCCTCAGGGTTACGAGCAGTACTTC
clone_size: .; v_call: TRBV7-6; j_call: TRBJ2-3; d_call: .; cdr3_aa: CASSTTGRSDTQYF; cdr3_nt: TGTGCCAGCAGCACGACGGGACGTTCAGATACGCAGTATTTT
clone_size: .; v_call: TRBV5-6; j_call: TRBJ2-7; d_call: .; cdr3_aa: CASKPTGLDEQYF; cdr3_nt: TGTGCCAGCAAACCTACAGGGCTCGACGAGCAGTACTTC
clone_size: .; v_call: TRBV5-1; j_call: TRBJ2-1; d_call: .; cdr3_aa: CASSLQGEVAYNEQFF; cdr3_nt: TGCGCCAGCAGCTTGCAGGGCGAAGTCGCCTACAATGAGCAGTTCTTC
clone_size: medium-sized; v_call: TRBV18; j_call: TRBJ2-1; d_call: TRBD2; cdr3_aa: CASTYSGTDNEQFF; cdr3_nt: TGTGCCAGCACCTATAGCGGGACCGACAATGAGCAGTTCTTC
clone_size: .; v_call: TRBV4-3; j_call: TRBJ1-2; d_call: .; cdr3_aa: CASSQDGAGLSNYGYTF; cdr3_nt: TGCGCCAGCAGCCAAGATGGGGCAGGATTATCTAACTATGGCTACACCTTC
clone_size: .; v_call: TRBV7-2; j_call: TRBJ2-7; d_call: .; cdr3_aa: CASSRDYEQYF; cdr3_nt: TGTGCCAGCAGCCGGGACTACGAGCAGTACTTC
clone_size: .; v_call: TRBV25-1; j_call: TRBJ1-2; d_call: .; cdr3_aa: CASSESGTLISGYGYTF; cdr3_nt: TGTGCCAGCAGTGAATCCGGGACACTCATTTCGGGGTATGGCTACACCTTC
clone_size: .; v_call: TRBV6-1; j_call: TRBJ1-2; d_call: .; cdr3_aa: CASSVGTGTRDGYTF; cdr3_nt: TGTGCCAGCAGTGTAGGGACGGGGACCCGGGACGGCTACACCTTC
clone_size: .; v_call: TRBV6-5; j_call: TRBJ1-1; d_call: .; cdr3_aa: CASSLGTEAFF; cdr3_nt: TGTGCCAGCAGCCTGGGAACTGAAGCTTTCTTT
clone_size: .; v_call: TRBV19; j_call: TRBJ1-2; d_call: TRBD1; cdr3_aa: CASRQGDYGYTF; cdr3_nt: TGTGCCAGTCGACAGGGAGACTATGGCTACACCTTC
clone_size: .; v_call: TRBV2; j_call: TRBJ1-2; d_call: .; cdr3_aa: CASSEIPGVGGYTF; cdr3_nt: TGTGCCAGCAGTGAAATTCCAGGGGTCGGCGGCTACACCTTC
clone_size: few; v_call: TRBV30; j_call: TRBJ1-5; d_call: .; cdr3_aa: CAWGRNSNQPQHF; cdr3_nt: TGTGCCTGGGGGAGAAATAGCAATCAGCCCCAGCATTTT
clone_size: .; v_call: TRBV11-3; j_call: TRBJ1-1; d_call: .; cdr3_aa: CASSLGEPGKSTLEAFF; cdr3_nt: TGTGCCAGCAGCTTAGGGGAACCAGGAAAAAGCACACTTGAAGCTTTCTTT
clone_size: .; v_call: TRBV19; j_call: TRBJ2-1; d_call: .; cdr3_aa: CASSQNEQFF; cdr3_nt: TGTGCCAGTAGTCAAAATGAGCAGTTCTTC
clone_size: few; v_call: TRBV28; j_call: TRBJ1-1; d_call: .; cdr3_aa: CASSLISEAFF; cdr3_nt: TGTGCCAGCAGTTTGATCAGTGAAGCTTTCTTT
clone_size: .; v_call: TRBV29-1; j_call: TRBJ2-7; d_call: .; cdr3_aa: CSAEPGHGDYEQYF; cdr3_nt: TGCAGCGCCGAACCGGGACACGGGGACTACGAGCAGTACTTC
clone_size: .; v_call: TRBV29-1; j_call: TRBJ2-7; d_call: .; cdr3_aa: CSAGGRSYEQYF; cdr3_nt: TGCAGCGCCGGTGGTCGGAGCTACGAGCAGTACTTC
clone_size: medium-sized; v_call: TRBV7-2; j_call: TRBJ1-5; d_call: .; cdr3_aa: CASSLEVWDSNQPQHF; cdr3_nt: TGTGCCAGCAGCTTAGAGGTCTGGGATAGCAATCAGCCCCAGCATTTT
clone_size: .; v_call: TRBV14; j_call: TRBJ1-6; d_call: .; cdr3_aa: CASSPSLSYNSPLHF; cdr3_nt: TGTGCCAGCAGCCCCTCGCTCAGCTATAATTCACCCCTCCACTTT
clone_size: .; v_call: TRBV19; j_call: TRBJ2-1; d_call: .; cdr3_aa: CASSIDRSGTYNEQFF; cdr3_nt: TGTGCCAGTAGTATCGACCGGAGCGGGACATACAATGAGCAGTTCTTC
clone_size: .; v_call: TRBV6-5; j_call: TRBJ2-7; d_call: .; cdr3_aa: CASSYSILAGVLEQYF; cdr3_nt: TGTGCCAGCAGTTACTCGATTCTGGCGGGTGTACTCGAGCAGTACTTC
clone_size: .; v_call: TRBV21-1; j_call: TRBJ2-5; d_call: .; cdr3_aa: CARDLRQGGFQTQYF; cdr3_nt: TGTGCCAGGGACCTTAGACAGGGAGGGTTTCAGACCCAGTACTTC